Below, 25 T cell receptor beta chains from the same sample are listed, as sequenced in a study of molecular identifiers for immune sequencing clone quantification. TCRdb re-analysed the PCR reads in MiXCR, keeping a single row per CDR3 protein. The table has 62,000 or so distinct CDR3 sequences, 15% to 20% seen once. The sample was naive CD8+ T cells from blood, with Jurkat cell RNA spiked in. As for subset: FACS-sorted CD8+CD4-CCR7+CD45RA+ naive T cells. The receptors come from a human donor in good health. Some libraries in this study had Jurkat cell RNA spiked in.

Ten or more counts support this clonotype. The chain links TRBV30 to TRBJ2-2; D is ambiguous. The germline V gene has CDR1 GTSNPN and CDR2 SVGIG (reference sequence). With 4 bases removed from V and 5 bases from J, the gap between germline ends came to 11 bases. This CDR3 is 13 amino acids long. CDR3 sequence reads: CAWMALYTGELFF. The CDR3 coding sequence is TGTGCCTGGATGGCTCTATATACCGGGGAGCTGTTTTTT. Full variable domain (remainder filled in from reference TRBV30 and TRBJ2-2): SQTIHQWPATLVQPVGSPLSLECTVEGTSNPNLYWYRQAAGRGLQLLFYSVGIGQISSEVPQNLSASRPQDRQFILSSKKLLLSDSGFYLCAWMALYTGELFFGEGSRLTVL.

V is TRBV5-4 and J is TRBJ2-7, with TRBD2 matching over 9 bases. V shed 0 bases and J 2 bases; nucleotides not matched to a gene: 3. Germline V gene lookup returns CDR1 SGHNT and CDR2 YYREEE (reference sequence). This CDR3 has 15 residues. CDR3: CASSLDPSGTYEQYF. CDR3 DNA sequence: TGTGCCAGCAGCTTGGACCCTAGCGGGACCTACGAGCAGTACTTC.

In this sample, this clonotype turned up a few times. The junction shows a germline mismatch at one end, possibly a read error. The chain joins TRBV5-3 to TRBJ2-1; a possible D gene is TRBD2 (5 bases). TRBV5-3 is sorted into the ORF group, with uncertain function. The CDR3 sequence is 13 residues long. The CDR3 here is CASSSDSPHEQFF. The CDR3 nucleotides are TGTGCCAGCAGCTCGGACTCTCCCCATGAGCAGTTCTTC.

There are many counts of this clonotype. The genes are TRBV11-2 and TRBJ2-1; D gene ambiguous. The CDR3 spans 12 residues. Germline CDR1 SGHAT, CDR2 FQNNGV. Trimming cost V 3 bases and J 3 bases, with 3 bases left between them. The CDR3 coding sequence is TGTGCCAGCAGCTTTTTCTACAATGAGCAGTTCTTC. It is translated as CASSFFYNEQFF.

Of note for this clonotype: The germline gene is not matched at one end of the junction; a read error may be the cause. V gene TRBV12-3 or TRBV12-4 combines with J gene TRBJ2-7; 7 nucleotides agree with TRBD1. The CDR3 totals 14 residues. The CDR3 protein is CAGSFSGGSYEQYF. CDR3 sequence (DNA): TGTGCCGGCAGTTTCTCAGGGGGTTCCTACGAGCAGTACTTC.

The sample holds many counts of this clonotype. This chain uses TRBV15 with TRBJ1-5; D gene uncertain. This CDR3 contains 15 residues. Germline CDR1 is LNHNV and CDR2 is YYDKDF (reference sequence). V gave up 2 bases and J gave up 0 bases, with 8 bases separating them. The DNA for the CDR3 is TGTGCCACCAGCAGATTGCAGGATAGCAATCAGCCCCAGCATTTT. It yields the protein CATSRLQDSNQPQHF.

The genes are TRBV12-3 or TRBV12-4 and TRBJ2-1; TRBD1 agrees at 8 bases. CDR3 length: 15 amino acids. J was trimmed by 4 bases and V by 6 bases; bases with no gene match: 8. The CDR3 nucleotides are TGTGCCAGCAGCCATGGGACAGGAATTTACAATGAGCAGTTCTTC. This gives the protein CASSHGTGIYNEQFF.

This clonotype was recorded a few times. V usage is TRBV28 and J usage is TRBJ2-7, with D maybe TRBD1 (6 bases). The CDR3 is made up of 16 amino acids. V lost 4 bases and J lost 2, with 18 bases in between. Germline V gives CDR1 MDHEN, CDR2 SYDVKM. The CDR3 DNA sequence: TGTGCCAGCAGTTCCTCGCGAGGGGGTTCCACCTACGAGCAGTACTTC. This sequence encodes CASSSSRGGSTYEQYF.

At least ten counts were recorded for this clonotype. The rearrangement joins TRBV28 to TRBJ2-5; maybe TRBD1 (6 bases). Germline lookup yields CDR1 MDHEN and CDR2 SYDVKM. Trimming pared 3 bases from V and 3 bases from J, leaving 11 bases between. The CDR3 is 14 residues long. Written as DNA, the CDR3 is TGTGCCAGCAGTTTCTCCTACAGGGAAGAGACCCAGTACTTC. This encodes CASSFSYREETQYF.

This clonotype was recorded many times. V is TRBV3-1 and J is TRBJ2-6; tentative D call: TRBD1 (6 bases). The CDR3 is made up of 16 amino acids. The V end lost 2 bases, the J end lost 2 bases, and 10 bases lay between the germline ends. In germline, CDR1 is LGHDT, CDR2 YNNKEL (reference sequence). CDR3 bases: TGTGCCAGCAGCCAACGTTGGGGGCCTGGGGCCAACGTCCTGACTTTC. It translates to CASSQRWGPGANVLTF.

Many counts were recorded for this clonotype. The chain couples TRBV7-9 to TRBJ2-5, with 9 bases that match TRBD1. Trimming cost V 4 bases and J 5 bases; bases outside gene matches: 8. CDR1 is SEHNR and CDR2 is FQNEAQ in the germline V gene (reference sequence). The CDR3 loop spans 15 amino acids. The CDR3 protein is CASSSYRGRGETQYF. The CDR3 region has the DNA TGTGCCAGCAGCTCTTACAGGGGGCGCGGCGAGACCCAGTACTTC.

Comment on this clonotype: A much larger clone is a single base away; this may be a read error. V gene TRBV6-1 combines with J gene TRBJ2-1; 7 nucleotides align to TRBD1. CDR1 and CDR2 from the germline V gene are MNHNS and SASEGT. The CDR3 sequence is 15 residues long. V dropped 2 bases and J dropped 4; count of bases not matched to a gene: 5. The CDR3 spells CASSEPSTGYNEQFF. The CDR3, as DNA: TGTGCCAGCAGTGAACCGTCGACAGGGTACAATGAGCAGTTCTTC.

This clonotype was picked up a small number of times. The chain carries TRBV24-1 and TRBJ2-1; D unresolved. The germline V and J ends were trimmed by 2 bases and 3 bases, with 13 bases remaining between them. Germline V gene data show CDR1 as KGHDR and CDR2 as SFDVKD. The CDR3 is 16 residues long. The CDR3 protein is CATSDWLAEDYNEQFF. The CDR3 DNA sequence: TGTGCCACCAGTGATTGGCTGGCGGAAGACTACAATGAGCAGTTCTTC.

This clonotype was counted at least ten times. The J gene is TRBJ2-1, the V gene TRBV7-9; no clear D. Germline CDR1 is SEHNR and CDR2 is FQNEAQ (reference sequence). The CDR3 covers 12 residues. The germline V and J ends were trimmed by 1 base and 8 bases, with 6 bases remaining between them. The CDR3 protein is CASSLGADEQFF. The CDR3 bases are TGTGCCAGCAGCTTAGGTGCGGATGAGCAGTTCTTC.

This clonotype has at least ten counts. This sequence joins TRBV30 and TRBJ2-1; no definite D call. The CDR3 is 12 amino acids. The germline gives CDR1 GTSNPN, CDR2 SVGIG (reference sequence). The germline V and J ends were trimmed by 5 bases and 1 base, with 6 bases remaining between them. The CDR3 DNA sequence: TGTGCCTGGTCTGAATCCTACAATGAGCAGTTCTTC. It yields the protein CAWSESYNEQFF.

This clonotype was counted many times. The chain joins TRBV3-1 to TRBJ2-5; D tentatively reads TRBD1 or TRBD2 (5 bases each). The length of the CDR3 is 14 residues. Germline V lookup: CDR1 LGHDT, CDR2 YNNKEL (reference sequence). The V gene lost 4 bases and the J gene lost 3 bases, with 12 bases spanning the gap. The CDR3 coding sequence is TGTGCCAGCAGCCGACAGACGGGGAAAGAGACCCAGTACTTC. It codes for CASSRQTGKETQYF.

About this clonotype: A read error may produce the germline difference seen at one junction end. This chain connects TRBV25-1 to TRBJ2-1; 7 bases align to TRBD2. CDR1 MGHDK and CDR2 SYGVNS come from the germline V gene. The CDR3 runs to 16 residues. The DNA for the CDR3 is TGCGCCAGCAGTGAATTCCTAGCGGACCCTCACAATAAGCAGTTCTTC. This encodes CASSEFLADPHNKQFF.

This clonotype was counted many times. The V and J genes are TRBV6-2 or TRBV6-3 and TRBJ2-5, with D uncertain. V was trimmed by 0 bases and J by 1 base, leaving 12 bases between them. Germline V lookup: CDR1 MNHEY, CDR2 SVGEGT. This CDR3 is built from 16 residues. The CDR3 loop reads CASSYSSTWSQETQYF. DNA for the CDR3: TGTGCCAGCAGTTACTCGAGTACCTGGAGCCAAGAGACCCAGTACTTC.

This clonotype was counted a few times. The chain uses TRBV2 and TRBJ2-1, with 9 nucleotides matching TRBD2. Trimming cost V 6 bases and J 2 bases; bases outside gene matches: 11. The CDR3 consists of 17 residues. Germline CDR1 SNHLY, CDR2 FYNNEI. The CDR3 nucleotides are TGTGCCAGCAGGGACCCGAGGACTAGCGCGACCTACAATGAGCAGTTCTTC. This sequence encodes CASRDPRTSATYNEQFF.

This clonotype was picked up many times. V gene TRBV3-1 combines with J gene TRBJ1-1; TRBD1 matches at 7 bases. The CDR3 runs 15 residues. Germline V CDR1 and CDR2: LGHDT, YNNKEL (reference sequence). V trimming: 4 bases; J trimming: 0 bases; junction bases outside the gene matches: 5. CDR3 protein: CASSRKQGMNTEAFF. As DNA, the CDR3 is TGTGCCAGCAGCCGTAAACAGGGGATGAACACTGAAGCTTTCTTT.

This clonotype was counted between two and nine times. A single base separates this from a much larger clone, so it may be a read error. The V and J genes are TRBV20-1 and TRBJ2-7; no definite D call. This CDR3 contains 14 residues. CDR1 DFQATT and CDR2 SNEGSKA come from the germline V gene (reference sequence). This chain's CDR3 is CSARDLGGSHEQYF. Written as DNA, the CDR3 is TGCAGTGCTAGAGATCTTGGTGGCTCCCACGAGCAGTACTTC.

This clonotype was picked up one time. A much larger clone differs by one base, so this may be a read error. This chain uses TRBV7-6 with TRBJ2-3; no clear D. This CDR3 is built from 15 residues. Germline V lookup: CDR1 SGHVS, CDR2 FNYEAQ. The DNA of the CDR3 is TGTGCCAGCAGCCCAGGTGGAACCTCCACAGATACGCGGTATTTT. This codes for CASSPGGTSTDTRYF.

This clonotype appeared many times. The chain uses TRBV20-1 and TRBJ2-7; 9 bases align to TRBD1. CDR3 size: 16 residues. From germline, CDR1 is DFQATT and CDR2 SNEGSKA (reference sequence). The junction had 10 bases not matched to a gene; V was cut back by 2 bases and J by 2 bases. Written as DNA, the CDR3 is TGCAGTGCTAGACCTAACAGGGGGCAGGGGACCTACGAGCAGTACTTC. Translated: CSARPNRGQGTYEQYF.

This clonotype occurred many times. The V and J genes are TRBV18 and TRBJ2-7; D is undetermined. The CDR3 is 13 residues long. Trimming cost V 4 bases and J 2 bases, with 9 bases left between them. Germline loops: CDR1 KGHSH, CDR2 LQKENI. The CDR3 region has the DNA TGTGCCAGCTCACTAGAGGAAGCCTACGAGCAGTACTTC. As protein: CASSLEEAYEQYF. Full variable domain (remainder filled in from reference TRBV18 and TRBJ2-7): NAGVMQNPRHLVRRRGQEARLRCSPMKGHSHVYWYRQLPEEGLKFMVYLQKENIIDESGMPKERFSAEFPKEGPSILRIQQVVRGDSAAYFCASSLEEAYEQYFGPGTRLTVT.

Worth noting for this clonotype: A much more abundant neighbour one base away suggests this may be a read error. The CDR3 spells CASTGSFEQLF. The CDR3 nucleotides are TGTGCCAGCACGGGATCCTTCGAGCAGCTCTTC. This chain joins TRBV28 and TRBJ2-1; D is possibly TRBD2 (5 bases). CDR1 MDHEN and CDR2 SYDVKM come from the germline V gene. The CDR3 loop spans 11 amino acids.